The rows below give T cell receptor beta chains drawn from one sample of a study of blood T cell repertoires in COVID-19. Libraries were prepared by immunoSEQ multiplex PCR; TCRdb keeps only in-frame clonotypes and omits some of them. The data hold 250,000 to 300,000 clones, with around 87% observed a single time. The sequenced material came from peripheral blood. Source of these receptors: a woman aged 45-60 years who had recovered from COVID-19. Both conserved end residues are part of each CDR3. D genes are given only for firm matches. Clone size is not always given. Where it is, it says once, few, many or a class for expanded clones.

TRBJ2-1	-	-	TRBV6-6	CASSGWGGPYNEQFF	TGTGCCAGCAGCGGTTGGGGGGGCCCCTACAATGAGCAGTTCTTC
TRBJ2-7	-	-	TRBV12-3/TRBV12-4	CASSHSSYEQYF	TGTGCCAGCAGTCACAGCTCCTACGAGCAGTACTTC
TRBJ1-1	-	-	TRBV13	CASSAIRDTNTEAFF	TGTGCCAGCAGCGCAATACGGGACACTAACACTGAAGCTTTCTTT
TRBJ1-1	few	TRBD1	TRBV19	CASTNRGRGTEAFF	TGTGCCAGTACCAACAGGGGTCGGGGAACTGAAGCTTTCTTT
TRBJ1-1	-	-	TRBV5-6	CASSYWAGLQNTEAFF	TGTGCCAGCAGCTACTGGGCAGGGCTCCAGAACACTGAAGCTTTCTTT
TRBJ1-5	-	TRBD1	TRBV10-3	CAIRQGSQPQHF	TGTGCCATACGACAGGGGAGTCAGCCCCAGCATTTT
TRBJ2-7	-	TRBD2	TRBV6-2/TRBV6-3	CASSRRTSRFSSYEQYF	TGTGCCAGCAGTCGCAGGACTAGTCGTTTCAGCTCCTACGAGCAGTACTTC
TRBJ2-3	-	-	TRBV11-3	CASSLPRTDTQYF	TGTGCCAGCAGCCTTCCCCGCACAGATACGCAGTATTTT
TRBJ2-7	-	TRBD1	TRBV19	CASSIMTGYYEQYF	TGTGCCAGTAGTATAATGACAGGGTACTACGAGCAGTACTTC
TRBJ2-1	-	TRBD2	TRBV12-5	CASGLVSGGNHYNEQFF	TGTGCTAGTGGTTTGGTTAGCGGGGGGAATCACTACAATGAGCAGTTCTTC